The clone carrying this TCR beta chain was counted once. How the authors handled the data: The assay estimated nucleated cells by amplifying reference gene primers. TCRdb's copy holds only in-frame clones and misses some; the assay was immunoSEQ multiplex PCR. The D gene and trimming were derived from the DNA, and the V and J assignments and clone size from that table. The sample shows 210,000 or so clones, roughly 86% of them seen only once. This sample is drawn from a study of blood T cell repertoires in COVID-19. In the study overall: Samples came from the United States, Italy and Spain, spanning acute and convalescent COVID-19. The analysed material was cDNA or gDNA that came from T cells, B-cell-depleted T cells, or PBMCs.

This CDR3 has 14 residues. Per germline, CDR1 MNHEY and CDR2 SMNVEV (reference sequence). Germline trimming cut 8 bases from V and 0 bases from J; bases unmatched to any gene: 6. The chain combines TRBV27 with TRBJ1-1; 7 positions agree with TRBD1. The TCR sequence derives from an older woman with acute or convalescent COVID-19. The sequenced sample consisted of peripheral blood. The DNA of the CDR3 is TGTGCCAGCGGGGGACAGACCATGAACACTGAAGCTTTCTTT. Encoded protein: CASGGQTMNTEAFF.